The clone carrying this T cell receptor (beta chain) has a count of ten or more. TCRdb passed the 5' RACE reads through MiXCR, listing each CDR3 protein once. The sample lists tens of thousands of distinct CDR3 sequences, roughly 17% seen once, with approximately 4.6% in the top ten. The entry originates in a study of T cells of healthy individuals. Germline V gene lookup returns CDR1 LGHNA and CDR2 YSLEER. The CDR3 spans 13 residues. The trim removed 2 bases at V and 10 bases at J, leaving 7 bases unmatched. The receptor was isolated from a human donor in good health. The chain carries TRBV4-3 and TRBJ2-7; 8 positions match TRBD2. In DNA, the CDR3 is TGCGCCAGCAGCCAACGAGCGGGAGACCGACAGTACTTC. It codes for CASSQRAGDRQYF.